The 17 T cell receptor beta chains presented below share a single source sample, sequenced in a study of T cell clonotyping in hematopoietic cell transplantation. Time point noted: recipient sample about 28 days before transplant, after cytoreduction. TCRdb's copy holds only in-frame clones and misses some; the assay was immunoSEQ multiplex PCR. The sample contains tens of thousands of clones, roughly 90% of which appear only once. Sequenced here: peripheral blood mononuclear cells, sampled before stem cell transplant. These receptors were obtained from a man between 18 and 35 years old with biphenotypic leukemia. Some clones in this sample may be carry-over from other donors' samples.

This chain uses TRBV19 with TRBJ1-1, with D unresolved. The CDR3 has 12 amino acids. Germline V gene lookup returns CDR1 LNHDA and CDR2 SQIVND (reference sequence). V was clipped by 5 bases and J by 4 bases, with 8 bases between them. The CDR3 loop is CASSQRRTEAFF. The CDR3 DNA reads TGTGCCAGTAGTCAGAGACGCACTGAAGCTTTCTTT.

The V gene is TRBV11-1, the J gene TRBJ2-6; D may correspond to TRBD1 or TRBD2 (5 bases each). The V and J ends lost 4 bases and 4 bases respectively, with 14 bases between them. Germline V gives CDR1 SGHAT, CDR2 FQDESV (reference sequence). There are 16 residues in the CDR3. DNA for the CDR3: TGTGCCAGCAGCTCCCCGGGGACGGCCGGGGCCAACGTCCTGACTTTC. Amino acids: CASSSPGTAGANVLTF.

The genes are TRBV5-5 and TRBJ1-2, with D unresolved. V lost 0 bases and J lost 4, with 10 bases in between. This CDR3 has 14 amino acids. Germline loops: CDR1 SGHKS, CDR2 YYEKEE (reference sequence). The CDR3 loop reads CASSLDWVTYGYTF. CDR3 sequence (DNA): TGTGCCAGCAGCTTGGATTGGGTAACCTATGGCTACACCTTC.

This clone was found once. The chain recombines TRBV7-8 with TRBJ1-4; 8 bases fit TRBD1. After removal of 10 bases from V and 8 bases from J, the junction contained 6 bases not matched to a gene. Per the germline V gene, CDR1 is SGHVS and CDR2 is FQNEAQ. The CDR3 covers 12 residues. The CDR3 here is CATKTGEEKLFF. The CDR3 region has the DNA TGTGCCACCAAGACAGGGGAGGAAAAACTGTTTTTT.

The chain employs TRBV11-3 and TRBJ2-7; D gene uncertain. The CDR3 loop spans 12 amino acids. The germline gives CDR1 SGHNT, CDR2 YENEEA. Trimming cost V 1 base and J 2 bases, with 3 bases left between them. CDR3 loop: CASSLVTYEQYF. CDR3 nucleotides: TGTGCCAGCAGCTTAGTTACCTACGAGCAGTACTTC.

The chain couples TRBV30 to TRBJ2-3; unclear D gene. The CDR3 sequence is 11 residues long. V was shortened by 1 base and J by 8 bases, with 7 bases between the two germline ends. The germline V gene encodes CDR1 GTSNPN and CDR2 SVGIG (reference sequence). The CDR3 is CAWSAPGTQYF. The CDR3 DNA reads as TGTGCCTGGAGTGCCCCCGGTACGCAGTATTTT.

The count of this clone is one. The chain combines TRBV5-6 with TRBJ2-7; D assignment may be TRBD1 or TRBD2 (6 bases each). CDR1 and CDR2 from the germline V gene are SGHDT and YYEEEE. V was pared by 4 bases and J by 3 bases, with 20 bases between. CDR3 length equals 16 residues. The CDR3 reads CASSPRLWGAIYEQYF. CDR3 sequence (DNA): TGTGCCAGCAGCCCGAGATTGTGGGGGGCTATCTACGAGCAGTACTTC. Full variable domain (missing parts from reference TRBV5-6 and TRBJ2-7): DAGVTQSPTHLIKTRGQQVTLRCSPKSGHDTVSWYQQALGQGPQFIFQYYEEEERQRGNFPDRFSGHQFPNYSSELNVNALLLGDSALYLCASSPRLWGAIYEQYFGPGTRLTVT.

The chain recombines TRBV13 with TRBJ1-1; D may be TRBD1 (6 bases). Looked up from germline, CDR1 is PRHDT and CDR2 is FYEKMQ (reference sequence). The CDR3 is 13 amino acids. V was clipped by 2 bases and J by 7 bases, with 11 bases between them. The CDR3 region is CASSLSDSYEAFF. CDR3 bases: TGTGCCAGCAGCTTATCGGACAGCTATGAAGCTTTCTTT. Using reference TRBV13 and TRBJ1-1 for the parts outside the CDR3, the full variable domain is AAGVIQSPRHLIKEKRETATLKCYPIPRHDTVYWYQQGPGQDPQFLISFYEKMQSDKGSIPDRFSAQQFSDYHSELNMSSLELGDSALYFCASSLSDSYEAFFGQGTRLTVV.

The rearrangement uses TRBV6-5 and TRBJ2-2; a weak D match, TRBD1 (6 bases). Germline values: CDR1 MNHEY, CDR2 SVGAGI. The CDR3 consists of 14 residues. Trimming shortened V by 5 bases and J by 1 base, and 8 bases separated the two germline ends. CDR3 residues: CASSPTGNTGELFF. CDR3 bases: TGTGCCAGCAGTCCGACAGGGAACACCGGGGAGCTGTTTTTT.

This chain uses TRBV7-8 with TRBJ1-2; unclear D gene. With 5 bases removed from V and 3 bases from J, the gap between germline ends came to 25 bases. Germline assignment: CDR1 SGHVS and CDR2 FQNEAQ. The CDR3 covers 18 residues. CDR3: CASSPFLLGGVGHYGYTF. CDR3 sequence (DNA): TGTGCCAGCAGCCCCTTCCTCCTAGGTGGGGTGGGTCACTATGGCTACACCTTC.

The V gene is TRBV30, the J gene TRBJ1-1, with D perhaps matching TRBD1 (6 bases). The CDR3 is 16 residues long. Germline values: CDR1 GTSNPN, CDR2 SVGIG (reference sequence). The germline V and J ends were trimmed by 0 bases and 8 bases, with 22 bases remaining between them. The CDR3 nucleotides read TGTGCCTGGAGTGTAAACCGACCGCGGAGGGGGTTGGAAGCTTTCTTT. Translation gives CAWSVNRPRRGLEAFF.

This chain joins TRBV27 and TRBJ1-3; perhaps TRBD1 as D (5 bases). V was trimmed by 2 bases and J by 0 bases, leaving 8 bases between them. CDR1 MNHEY and CDR2 SMNVEV come from the germline V gene (reference sequence). The CDR3 covers 15 residues. The DNA for the CDR3 is TGTGCCAGCAGTTTAACAGGACACTCTGGAAACACCATATATTTT. Translating it yields CASSLTGHSGNTIYF.

The V gene is TRBV28, the J gene TRBJ1-1, with D hard to call. The CDR3 is 14 residues long. Germline V lookup: CDR1 MDHEN, CDR2 SYDVKM. Trimming cost V 5 bases and J 4 bases, with 14 bases left between them. CDR3 DNA sequence: TGTGCCAGCAGTAAAAGGGTACGGGGCACTGAAGCTTTCTTT. It codes for CASSKRVRGTEAFF.

The J gene is TRBJ2-7, the V gene TRBV2; possible D gene TRBD2, 6 bases. The CDR3 loop spans 14 amino acids. Trimming shortened V by 6 bases and J by 6 bases, and 18 bases separated the two germline ends. Germline V gene lookup returns CDR1 SNHLY and CDR2 FYNNEI. CDR3 in DNA: TGTGCCAGCAGAGGGGACTTCGGTCACGGCGAGCAGTACTTC. As protein: CASRGDFGHGEQYF.

This clone is a singleton in its sample. The chain couples TRBV5-6 to TRBJ1-1; D is unresolved. Looked up from germline, CDR1 is SGHDT and CDR2 is YYEEEE. V was trimmed by 1 base and J by 1 base, leaving 2 bases between them. CDR3 length: 12 residues. The CDR3 protein is CASSLWNTEAFF. The CDR3 DNA is TGTGCCAGCAGCTTGTGGAACACTGAAGCTTTCTTT.

This chain joins TRBV10-3 and TRBJ2-1, with 8 nucleotides matching TRBD2. The CDR3 loop spans 13 amino acids. Germline V gene lookup returns CDR1 ENHRY and CDR2 SYGVKD. Losses at the gene ends were 9 bases for V and 7 bases for J; bases not matched to a gene: 8. The CDR3 DNA is TGTGCCATACGGGAGGGCGTCTCTAATGAGCAGTTCTTC. Encoded protein: CAIREGVSNEQFF.

The gene calls are TRBV13 and TRBJ2-2, with 8 bases lining up with TRBD1. V gave up 5 bases and J gave up 4 bases; unmatched junction bases: 6. CDR3 length: 15 residues. Germline assignment: CDR1 PRHDT and CDR2 FYEKMQ (reference sequence). CDR3 nucleotides: TGTGCCAGCAGCCCCTGGACAGGGCCCACCGGGGAGCTGTTTTTT. It encodes CASSPWTGPTGELFF.